The entry below describes one T cell receptor (beta chain). Antigen: not known. The record originates from a study of cytomegalovirus exposure and HLA in healthy donors. Broader study findings: Most TCR sequences were seen very rarely across donors, but some public TCRs occurred in many. Several of the most significant clusters were apparently associated with common viral pathogens in a later analysis. Later analysis found that TCR beta chains associated with HLA were more clonally expanded than other, equally common chains.

V was clipped by 3 bases and J by 2 bases, with 16 bases between them. Germline V lookup: CDR1 GTSNPN, CDR2 SVGIG (reference sequence). The CDR3 is 15 residues long. PCR primers comprised 60 Vbeta and 13 Jbeta primers. Clones were sequenced by immunoSEQ multiplex PCR, and TCRdb holds only the in-frame ones, with some missing. The data hold about 100,000 clones, with under 80% observed a single time. The material sequenced was PBMCs. This chain uses TRBV30 with TRBJ1-1; no reliable D call. This TCR was recovered from a woman aged 50 to 60 in good health and CMV-seropositive. CDR3 sequence: CAWRPRLTLNTEAFF. The DNA of the CDR3 is TGTGCCTGGAGGCCAAGACTGACGCTTAACACTGAAGCTTTCTTT.